These 4 T cell receptor beta chains came from one sample sequenced in a study of blood T cell repertoires in COVID-19. The table came from immunoSEQ multiplex PCR; TCRdb's copy has only in-frame clones and leaves some out. The sample has 500,000 or so clones; roughly 87% are singletons. Sequencing was done on a sample of PBMCs or T cells enriched from blood (not recorded which). Source of these receptors: a woman younger than 35 who had recovered from COVID-19.

This chain links TRBV2 with TRBJ2-7, with 11 bases lining up with TRBD1. Germline loops: CDR1 SNHLY, CDR2 FYNNEI. The V gene end was trimmed by 6 bases and the J gene end by 7 bases; junction bases not matched to a gene: 11. The CDR3 consists of 15 residues. This CDR3 is CASSFPGQGVWEQYF. CDR3 in DNA: TGTGCCAGCAGCTTCCCGGGACAGGGGGTTTGGGAGCAGTACTTC.

The gene calls are TRBV6-5 and TRBJ1-1; 10 nucleotides agree with TRBD1. Trimming cost V 6 bases and J 3 bases; bases outside gene matches: 7. CDR1 and CDR2 from the germline V gene are MNHEY and SVGAGI. The CDR3 runs to 15 residues. The DNA for the CDR3 is TGTGCCAGCAGCGGTAGGGACAGGGGATACACTGAAGCTTTCTTT. Translated, it gives CASSGRDRGYTEAFF.

The gene calls are TRBV5-1 and TRBJ2-2, with D uncertain. V gave up 3 bases and J gave up 4 bases, with 7 bases separating them. The length of the CDR3 is 13 residues. The germline gives CDR1 SGHRS, CDR2 YFSETQ. The chain's CDR3 is CASSSYSTGELFF. CDR3 coding DNA: TGCGCCAGCAGCTCGTATAGCACCGGGGAGCTGTTTTTT.

This clone was picked up a small number of times. The chain links TRBV30 to TRBJ2-1; 10 bases map to TRBD2. This CDR3 region has 14 residues. After removal of 5 bases from V and 8 bases from J, the junction contained 9 bases not matched to a gene. Germline V gives CDR1 GTSNPN, CDR2 SVGIG (reference sequence). The CDR3 DNA sequence: TGTGCCTGGGAGCGGGGGGGCCTCGTCTATGAGCAGTTCTTC. Residues: CAWERGGLVYEQFF.